This T cell receptor beta chain was captured by sequencing in a study of T cells in Graves' hyperthyroidism and ophthalmopathy. Whole-study context: Blood was drawn when the patient was first diagnosed and still untreated.

Authors of the study amplified TCR beta CDR3 regions from RNA transcripts. First-round RT-PCR with HTBI primers amplified the TCR CDR3 region. MiXCR was run by TCRdb on the multiplex PCR reads, yielding one entry per CDR3 protein. The repertoire holds more than 300,000 distinct CDR3 sequences, with approximately 15% as singletons. General study points: The model's output predicted ophthalmopathy at a median of 6.5 months prior to onset.

The table lists this clonotype with many counts. Its specificity is unknown. Stable Graves' hyperthyroidism meant no ophthalmopathy progression within 18 months. This sequence was found in a woman in her 30s with Graves' hyperthyroidism. The sequenced sample consisted of blood.

The CDR3 bases are TGTGCCAGCAGGAGACCGGGGGGTAACACCGGGGAGCTGTTTTTT. It encodes CASRRPGGNTGELFF. This sequence joins TRBV11-2 and TRBJ2-2, with 7 bases lining up with TRBD2. This CDR3 has 15 amino acids. After removal of 6 bases from V and 2 bases from J, the junction contained 6 bases not matched to a gene. Per germline, CDR1 SGHAT and CDR2 FQNNGV.